This T cell receptor beta chain stems from a study of blood T cell repertoires in COVID-19. In the original analysis: Reference gene primer amplification gave estimated nucleated cell counts. Produced via immunoSEQ multiplex PCR; TCRdb's table is partial and in-frame only. The V and J calls and clone size were taken over from that table, and D and trimming were inferred from the DNA. In the table there are about 180,000 clones, approximately 80% of which are singletons. The source is a human donor in a cohort sampled during active COVID-19. The source material was peripheral blood.

This chain's CDR3 is CASSPPGLGQRSYEQYF. CDR3 nucleotide sequence: TGTGCCAGCAGCCCCCCGGGGCTGGGACAAAGATCCTACGAGCAGTACTTC. The chain is built from TRBV7-9 and TRBJ2-7; TRBD1 might be the D (6 bases). There are 17 residues in the CDR3. Trimming cost V 5 bases and J 1 base, with 21 bases left between them. CDR1 SEHNR and CDR2 FQNEAQ come from the germline V gene (reference sequence). Full variable domain (outside the CDR3, taken from reference TRBV7-9 and TRBJ2-7): DTGVSQNPRHKITKRGQNVTFRCDPISEHNRLYWYRQTLGQGPEFLTYFQNEAQLEKSRLLSDRFSAERPKGSFSTLEIQRTEQGDSAMYLCASSPPGLGQRSYEQYFGPGTRLTVT.